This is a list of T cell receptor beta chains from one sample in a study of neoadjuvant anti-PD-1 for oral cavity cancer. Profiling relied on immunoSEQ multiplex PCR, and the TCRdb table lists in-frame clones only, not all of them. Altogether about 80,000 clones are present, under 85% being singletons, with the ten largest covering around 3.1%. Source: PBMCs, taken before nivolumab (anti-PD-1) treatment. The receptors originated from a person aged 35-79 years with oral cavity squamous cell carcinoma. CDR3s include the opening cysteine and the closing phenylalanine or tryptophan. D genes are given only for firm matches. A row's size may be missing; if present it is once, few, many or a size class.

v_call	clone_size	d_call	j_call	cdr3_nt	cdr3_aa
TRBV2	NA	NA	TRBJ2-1	TGTGCCAGCAGGGATGATAACAATGAGCAGTTCTTC	CASRDDNNEQFF
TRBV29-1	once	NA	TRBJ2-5	TGCAGCGCCGGCGAGGGCCTCCAAGAGACCCAGTACTTC	CSAGEGLQETQYF
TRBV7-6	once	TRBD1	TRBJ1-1	TGTGCCAGCAGCTCCCGACAGGGGTTGGTTGACACTGAAGCTTTCTTT	CASSSRQGLVDTEAFF
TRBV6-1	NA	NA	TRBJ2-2	TGTGCCAGCAGTGATGGAAGGAGCACCGGGGAGCTGTTTTTT	CASSDGRSTGELFF
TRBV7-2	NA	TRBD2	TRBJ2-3	TGTGCCAGCGGCGGGGGGAGCACAGATACGCAGTATTTT	CASGGGSTDTQYF
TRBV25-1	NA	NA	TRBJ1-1	TGTGCCAGCAGGGTAACAGGGCCGGGGAACACTGAAGCTTTCTTT	CASRVTGPGNTEAFF
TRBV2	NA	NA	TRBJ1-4	TGTGCCAGCAGGGAGACAGAGCGTAATAATGAAAAACTGTTTTTT	CASRETERNNEKLFF
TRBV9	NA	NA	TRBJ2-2	TGTGCCAGCAGCGTAGGGGTAATCCGGGAGCAGGTCGGGGAGCTGTTTTTT	CASSVGVIREQVGELFF
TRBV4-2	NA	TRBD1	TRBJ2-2	TGTGCCAGCAGCCAAGTTCAGGGCGGACAGGGGAACACCGGGGAGCTGTTTTTT	CASSQVQGGQGNTGELFF
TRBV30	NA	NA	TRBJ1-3	TGTGCCTGGAGTTTGTCCAGTGGAAACACCATATATTTT	CAWSLSSGNTIYF
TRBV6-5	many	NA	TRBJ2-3	TGTGCCAGCAGTTACTTGACGGCGGATACGCAGTATTTT	CASSYLTADTQYF
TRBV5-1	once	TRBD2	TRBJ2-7	TGCGCCAGCAGCTCCCTCCAGGCTAGCGGGGTTCCGGAAGAGCAGTACTTC	CASSSLQASGVPEEQYF
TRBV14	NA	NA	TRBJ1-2	TGTGCCAGCAGCGAAGGGCCTAACTATGGCTACACCTTC	CASSEGPNYGYTF
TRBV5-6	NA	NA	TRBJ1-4	TGTGCCAGCAGCTTGGGGCAGGATAATGAAAAACTGTTTTTT	CASSLGQDNEKLFF
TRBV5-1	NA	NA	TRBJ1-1	TGCGCCAGCAGCGGGCAAGGGGGTCTAAACACTGAAGCTTTCTTT	CASSGQGGLNTEAFF
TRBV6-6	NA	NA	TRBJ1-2	TGTGCCAGTAGGGGGGACTATGGCTACACCTTC	CASRGDYGYTF
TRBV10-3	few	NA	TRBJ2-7	TGTGCCATCAGTGGGGGCAGTTCTTCCTACGAGCAGTACTTC	CAISGGSSSYEQYF
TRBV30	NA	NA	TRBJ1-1	TGTGCCTGGAGTGTACCCAGGGTAGACACTGAAGCTTTCTTT	CAWSVPRVDTEAFF
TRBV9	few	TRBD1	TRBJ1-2	TGTGCCAGCAGCGTAGGGGAGTACAGGACAGGCTTATTCTATGGCTACACCTTC	CASSVGEYRTGLFYGYTF
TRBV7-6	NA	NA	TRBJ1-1	TGTGCCAGCAGCTTAGCAACCCAAGACTGGAGAAACACTGAAGCTTTCTTT	CASSLATQDWRNTEAFF
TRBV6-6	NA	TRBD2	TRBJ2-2	TGTGCCAGCAGACTAGCGGAAAACACCGGGGAGCTGTTTTTT	CASRLAENTGELFF
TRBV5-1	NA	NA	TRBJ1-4	TGCGCCAGCAGCTTGGGACAGATTGGAGAAAAACTGTTTTTT	CASSLGQIGEKLFF
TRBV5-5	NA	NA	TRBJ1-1	TGTGCCAGCAGCTGGGGTCCTACGGGGAACACTGAAGCTTTCTTT	CASSWGPTGNTEAFF
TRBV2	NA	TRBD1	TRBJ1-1	TGTGCCAGCAGCGTGGGACAGGGTTCGGGCACTGAAGCTTTCTTT	CASSVGQGSGTEAFF
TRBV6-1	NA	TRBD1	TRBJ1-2	TGTGCCAGCAGCGGGACAGGGAGCTATGGCTACACCTTC	CASSGTGSYGYTF
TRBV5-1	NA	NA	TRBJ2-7	TGCGCCAGCAGCGGAACCGACCGGGACCCCTTTTCCTACGAGCAGTACTTC	CASSGTDRDPFSYEQYF
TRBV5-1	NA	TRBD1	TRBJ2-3	TGCGCCAGCAGCTCGTTTGCCTTCGGGACAGTTAGCACAGATACGCAGTATTTT	CASSSFAFGTVSTDTQYF
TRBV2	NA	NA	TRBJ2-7	TGTGCCAGCAGTGAGTATAGCGAGCAGTACTTC	CASSEYSEQYF
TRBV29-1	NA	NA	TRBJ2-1	TGCAGCGTTGTACCACCGGACAATGAGCAGTTCTTC	CSVVPPDNEQFF
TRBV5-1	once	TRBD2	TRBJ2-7	TGCGCCAGCAGCCCCCTAGCGGGAGGGCCGGAAGAGCAGTACTTC	CASSPLAGGPEEQYF
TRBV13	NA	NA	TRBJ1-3	TGTGCCAGCAGCTTAGCGGGGGACCCTGGAAACACCATATATTTT	CASSLAGDPGNTIYF
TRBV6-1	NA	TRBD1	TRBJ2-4	TGTGCCACCCTAGACAGGGACCCCCCTAACATTCAGTACTTC	CATLDRDPPNIQYF
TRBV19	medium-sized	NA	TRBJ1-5	TGTGCCAGTAGTATTGATCCCCCAGGCTCATATAGCAATCAGCCCCAGCATTTT	CASSIDPPGSYSNQPQHF
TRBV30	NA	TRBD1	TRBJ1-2	TGTGCCTGGAGTGTGAGAGACAGGGGAGGCTACACCTTC	CAWSVRDRGGYTF
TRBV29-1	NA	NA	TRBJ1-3	TGCAGCGTTGCCCCCGACAGCTCTGGAAACACCATATATTTT	CSVAPDSSGNTIYF
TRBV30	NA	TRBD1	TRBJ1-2	TGTGCCTGGAGCGACAGGGGTGACTATGGCTACACCTTC	CAWSDRGDYGYTF
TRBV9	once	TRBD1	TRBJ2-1	TGTGCCAGCAGCGTAGTGGGAGGGGGACAGGGACTCTACAATGAGCAGTTCTTC	CASSVVGGGQGLYNEQFF
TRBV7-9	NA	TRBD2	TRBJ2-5	TGTGCCAGCAGCCCACGCTTCGGGTTGCGGGAGTCGACGGAGACCCAGTACTTC	CASSPRFGLRESTETQYF
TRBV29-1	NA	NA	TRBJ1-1	TGCAGCGTTGTGGTTACGGCTAACACTGAAGCTTTCTTT	CSVVVTANTEAFF
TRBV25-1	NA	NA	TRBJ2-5	TGTGCCAGCAGCCTTGGGCCGGGGCAAGAGACCCAGTACTTC	CASSLGPGQETQYF
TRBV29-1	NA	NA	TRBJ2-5	TGCAGCGTTGAAGATCCGCGCGGTCGGGAGACCCAGTACTTC	CSVEDPRGRETQYF
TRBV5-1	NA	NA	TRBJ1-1	TGCGCCAGCAGCTTGGCTGGCAGGGTGGACACTGAAGCTTTCTTT	CASSLAGRVDTEAFF
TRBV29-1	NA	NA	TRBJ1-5	TGCAGCGTCCACAACGGGGGTAATCAGCCCCAGCATTTT	CSVHNGGNQPQHF
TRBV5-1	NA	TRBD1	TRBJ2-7	TGCGCCAGCAGCCCTGGACAGGGAGCCGAGCAGTACTTC	CASSPGQGAEQYF
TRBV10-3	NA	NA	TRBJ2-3	TGTGCCATCAGTGAGTCGGGCGGGGCTAGCACAGATACGCAGTATTTT	CAISESGGASTDTQYF
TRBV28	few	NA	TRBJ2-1	TGTGCCAGCAGGGACAATGAGCAGTTCTTC	CASRDNEQFF
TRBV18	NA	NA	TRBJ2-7	TGTGCCAGCTCACCGTCGGCGGTGGGCGAGCAGTACTTC	CASSPSAVGEQYF
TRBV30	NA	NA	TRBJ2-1	TGTGCCTGGAGTCTACTAGGATCCTACAATGAGCAGTTCTTC	CAWSLLGSYNEQFF
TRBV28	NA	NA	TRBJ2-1	TGTGCCAGTCAGGGGGCGGGAGAGAAAAATGAGCAGTTCTTC	CASQGAGEKNEQFF
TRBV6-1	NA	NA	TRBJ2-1	TGTGCCAGCAGTAGACTAAGCGGAGAGCAGTTCTTC	CASSRLSGEQFF
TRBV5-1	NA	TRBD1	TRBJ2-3	TGCGCCAGCAGCACGGGACAGCGAGCTAGCACAGATACGCAGTATTTT	CASSTGQRASTDTQYF
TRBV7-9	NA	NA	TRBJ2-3	TGTGCCAGCAGCTTGGGGCGGATTGTAGATACGCAGTATTTT	CASSLGRIVDTQYF
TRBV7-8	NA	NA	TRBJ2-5	TGTGCCAGCAGCTTAGCGCAGATTCGGGGGACCCAGTACTTC	CASSLAQIRGTQYF
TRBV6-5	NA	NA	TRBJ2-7	TGTGCCAGCAGTTACTCGGCAGCAAGCTCCTACGAGCAGTACTTC	CASSYSAASSYEQYF
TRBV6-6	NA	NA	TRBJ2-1	TGTGCCAGCAGCCCAGGTCTAGCAAGAAATGAGCAGTTCTTC	CASSPGLARNEQFF
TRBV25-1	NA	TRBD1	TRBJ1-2	TGTGCCAGCAGTAACACAGGGGGCGCAGGCTACACCTTC	CASSNTGGAGYTF
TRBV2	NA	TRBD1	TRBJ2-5	TGTGCCAGCAGCCTAGGACAGGGGGGGATAGAGACCCAGTACTTC	CASSLGQGGIETQYF
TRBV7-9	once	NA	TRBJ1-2	TGTGCCAGCAGCTTATACCTAAAGGAAGGCTACACCTTC	CASSLYLKEGYTF